In this sample, the clone carrying this T cell receptor (beta chain) turned up many times. Its cognate antigen is unknown. The data originate from a study of CD8 T cells in ankylosing spondylitis. With molecular barcodes, quantitative 5'-RACE was used to make the TCR beta libraries. One entry per CDR3 protein, called by TCRdb with MiXCR from the 5' RACE reads. This table has around 130,000 distinct CDR3 sequences, over 6.5% appearing once. Study conclusions and caveats: It appeared that ankylosing spondylitis blood was characterized by a TCR beta motif of several highly homologous variants. CD8+ cells made up the disease-linked clones, which were relatively rare in peripheral blood. As reported, disease-linked clones showed significant enrichment in matched ankylosing spondylitis synovial fluid.

The sequenced material came from blood, either unsorted or a sorted T cell fraction (not recorded which). This TCR came from a male donor with ankylosing spondylitis or in good health (not recorded which).

CDR3 protein: CASSNRDGNYGYTF. CDR3 nucleotides: TGTGCCAGCAGTAACCGGGACGGCAACTATGGCTACACCTTC. The gene calls are TRBV12-3 or TRBV12-4 and TRBJ1-2, with D possibly being TRBD1 (5 bases). The CDR3 runs 14 residues. V was shortened by 5 bases and J by 2 bases, with 12 bases between the two germline ends.